What follows is one T cell receptor beta chain and its context. Antigen specificity is unknown. One end of the junction varies from germline; a read error may be responsible. From germline, CDR1 is SGHTA and CDR2 FQGNSA. The length of the CDR3 is 14 residues. The data are from a study of cytomegalovirus exposure and HLA in healthy donors. Study outcomes and limitations: A classifier reportedly called cytomegalovirus status with high sensitivity and specificity. First-cohort TCR clusters were later found to tend to co-occur in the roughly 110 validation repertoires.

Sequencing was performed with immunoSEQ multiplex PCR; in TCRdb, only in-frame clones are kept and a portion is missing. The sample carries about 130,000 clones, approximately 94% recorded once. The sequence was collected from a man aged 18 to 30 in good health and CMV-seronegative. Material for sequencing was PBMCs. The V and J genes are TRBV7-2 and TRBJ2-3; D could derive from TRBD1 or TRBD2 (5 bases each). CDR3 nucleotide sequence: TGTGCCAACAGCTTAGCGAAGGGGACAGATACGCAGTATTTT. This gives the protein CANSLAKGTDTQYF.